The present T cell receptor (beta chain) was sequenced within a study of blood T cell repertoires in COVID-19. At the level of the study: PBMCs, B-cell-depleted T cells, or T cells provided the cDNA or gDNA that made up the material.

CDR3 size: 14 residues. Germline V gene lookup returns CDR1 LGHDT and CDR2 YNNKEL (reference sequence). With 4 bases clipped from V and 2 bases from J, the junction kept 2 bases outside the gene matches. Libraries were prepared by immunoSEQ multiplex PCR; TCRdb keeps only in-frame clonotypes and omits some of them. The data hold approximately 270,000 clones, with about 90% observed a single time. Sequenced material: peripheral blood. The TCR comes from a man aged 18-30 years with active or convalescent COVID-19. The chain couples TRBV3-1 (or the pseudogene TRBV3-2) to TRBJ1-5, with 7 bases lining up with TRBD1. CDR3 DNA: TGTGCCAGCAGCCTTACAGGGGGCAATCAGCCCCAGCATTTT. Amino acid sequence: CASSLTGGNQPQHF.